This T cell receptor beta chain is drawn from a study of T cells of healthy individuals. Each CDR3 protein gets one entry after TCRdb re-called the 5' RACE reads with MiXCR. The sample contains roughly 87,000 distinct CDR3 sequences, under 20% of which appear only once. This CDR3 spans 18 amino acids. J lost 1 base, V lost 4 bases, and 6 bases had no gene match. Looked up from germline, CDR1 is LGHNA and CDR2 is YSLEER. The V call is TRBV4-3, the J call TRBJ2-1, with 14 bases that match TRBD2. This receptor was taken from a human donor in good health. CDR3 coding DNA: TGCGCCAGCAGCCGGGGACTAGCGGGAGTGTATTCCTACAATGAGCAGTTCTTC. Translation: CASSRGLAGVYSYNEQFF.